A few counts support the clone carrying this T cell receptor (beta chain). These data originate in a study of regulatory T cells in long-lasting Graves disease. Documented time point: newly diagnosed GD, antithyroid drugs for less than 3 months. Isolated PBMC RNA provided the starting material for the TCR library. HTBI primers from iRepertoire and Arm-PCR of CDR3 regions yielded the TCR beta libraries. TCRdb analysed the multiplex PCR reads with MiXCR anew, one entry per CDR3 protein. The sample consists of 500,000 or so distinct CDR3 sequences, roughly 15% of them appearing once. The same sample was also used in a study of T cells in Graves' hyperthyroidism and ophthalmopathy.

This specimen was peripheral blood mononuclear cells (PBMCs), taken at new diagnosis, from a patient treated with antithyroid drugs. The clonotype originates from a man aged 35-49 years with Graves disease.

The CDR3 spells CASSLVAREIIGYGYTF. CDR3 DNA: TGTGCCAGCAGCTTGGTTGCCAGGGAGATTATCGGCTATGGCTACACCTTC. V usage is TRBV5-6 and J usage is TRBJ1-2, with D tentatively TRBD1 (5 bases). Between the trimmed V and J ends, which lost 0 bases and 4 bases, there was a span of 19 bases. The CDR3 covers 17 residues. Per the germline V gene, CDR1 is SGHDT and CDR2 is YYEEEE.